The table lists the clone carrying this T cell receptor (beta chain) with a few counts. Its specificity is unknown. This record comes from a study of T cell repertoires in cytomegalovirus infection. Turning to the study itself: Carrying CMV and the relevant HLA type showed in public TCR beta signatures. Study-wide results and limits: Dominating the ex vivo response were HLA-C-restricted CMV-specific TCR beta clonotypes. Summed frequency of shared TCR beta families picked out CMV carriers who also had the relevant HLA.

Each CDR3 protein gets one entry after TCRdb re-called the reads with MiXCR. Here the sample spans fewer than 200,000 distinct CDR3 sequences, 7.5% to 10% being singletons. V trimming: 0 bases; J trimming: 1 base; junction bases outside the gene matches: 12. The CDR3 has 18 amino acids. In germline, CDR1 is DFQATT, CDR2 SNEGSKA (reference sequence). What was sequenced was PBMCs. V and J are TRBV20-1 and TRBJ1-5; TRBD1 matches at 7 bases. This TCR was recovered from a human donor in good health (CMV status not recorded). Some clones in this sample may be carry-over from other donors' samples. In DNA form, the CDR3 reads TGCAGTGCTAGAGAGGCCCCTGGACAGGAAAGGAGCAATCAGCCCCAGCATTTT. Translation: CSAREAPGQERSNQPQHF.